The rows below give T cell receptor beta chains drawn from one sample of a study of blood T cell repertoires in COVID-19. Assay: immunoSEQ multiplex PCR; the TCRdb copy retains only in-frame clones and omits some. This sample has 150,000 to 200,000 clones, with about 80% found just once. The sequencing sample was made of peripheral blood. The receptors come from a human donor with acute or convalescent COVID-19. The donor label of this sample is uncertain. Both conserved end residues are trimmed from each CDR3. The order of the fields is J gene, CDR3 length, V gene, CDR3 protein.

j_call: TRBJ2-7
cdr3_length: 13
v_call: TRBV7-2
cdr3_aa: ASSVIKAGGYEQY

j_call: TRBJ1-2
cdr3_length: 13
v_call: TRBV6-1
cdr3_aa: ASSEGGGRNYGYT

j_call: TRBJ2-1
cdr3_length: 11
v_call: TRBV14
cdr3_aa: ASRLSSYNEQF

j_call: TRBJ2-7
cdr3_length: 10
v_call: TRBV2
cdr3_aa: ASSGQSYEQY

j_call: TRBJ1-3
cdr3_length: 13
v_call: TRBV5-6
cdr3_aa: ASSLTGGVGNTIY

j_call: TRBJ1-6
cdr3_length: 12
v_call: TRBV9
cdr3_aa: ASSVVRDNSPLH

j_call: TRBJ2-2
cdr3_length: 13
v_call: TRBV29-1
cdr3_aa: SANGRGRDTGELF

j_call: TRBJ1-5
cdr3_length: 12
v_call: TRBV6-1
cdr3_aa: ASSATVFNQPQH

j_call: TRBJ1-2
cdr3_length: 13
v_call: TRBV25-1
cdr3_aa: ASSEWGRGAGGYT

j_call: TRBJ2-1
cdr3_length: 15
v_call: TRBV7-3
cdr3_aa: ASSLSRTSGGASEQF

j_call: TRBJ2-7
cdr3_length: 12
v_call: TRBV28
cdr3_aa: ASSPSASSYEQY

j_call: TRBJ2-5
cdr3_length: 13
v_call: TRBV7-2
cdr3_aa: ASRQASGGWETQY

j_call: TRBJ1-5
cdr3_length: 10
v_call: TRBV12-3/TRBV12-4
cdr3_aa: ASSRSNQPQH

j_call: TRBJ1-1
cdr3_length: 11
v_call: TRBV18
cdr3_aa: ATSIELNTEAF

j_call: TRBJ2-3
cdr3_length: 13
v_call: TRBV5-1
cdr3_aa: ASSLEGGPADTQY

j_call: TRBJ2-3
cdr3_length: 12
v_call: TRBV11-3
cdr3_aa: ASSPGPAGDTQY

j_call: TRBJ2-1
cdr3_length: 14
v_call: TRBV11-2
cdr3_aa: ASRLLSGGSRNEQF

j_call: TRBJ2-3
cdr3_length: 13
v_call: TRBV18
cdr3_aa: ASSLPGQGSDTQY

j_call: TRBJ2-6
cdr3_length: 19
v_call: TRBV5-1
cdr3_aa: ASSEPLRQGNTQPGANVLT

j_call: TRBJ1-4
cdr3_length: 13
v_call: TRBV25-1
cdr3_aa: ASSESEGAGEKLF

j_call: TRBJ1-5
cdr3_length: 11
v_call: TRBV5-1
cdr3_aa: ASSYGLNQPQH

j_call: TRBJ1-1
cdr3_length: 10
v_call: TRBV6-5
cdr3_aa: ASSFSGVEAF

j_call: TRBJ1-1
cdr3_length: 11
v_call: TRBV5-1
cdr3_aa: ASSVTGNTEAF

j_call: TRBJ2-7
cdr3_length: 13
v_call: TRBV7-9
cdr3_aa: ASSSTAPSSYEQY

j_call: TRBJ1-1
cdr3_length: 13
v_call: TRBV7-9
cdr3_aa: ASSLDGRGVTEAF

j_call: TRBJ2-2
cdr3_length: 13
v_call: TRBV7-3
cdr3_aa: ASSLAGGNTGELF

j_call: TRBJ1-1
cdr3_length: 10
v_call: TRBV12-3/TRBV12-4
cdr3_aa: ASSFSDWGFF

j_call: TRBJ2-1
cdr3_length: 14
v_call: TRBV27
cdr3_aa: ASSPLAGTSYNEQF

j_call: TRBJ2-1
cdr3_length: 11
v_call: TRBV5-1
cdr3_aa: ASSLALANEQF

j_call: TRBJ1-6
cdr3_length: 11
v_call: TRBV12-3/TRBV12-4
cdr3_aa: ASRGRGPSPLH

j_call: TRBJ1-2
cdr3_length: 10
v_call: TRBV12-3/TRBV12-4
cdr3_aa: ASSLRGSGYT

j_call: TRBJ2-5
cdr3_length: 10
v_call: TRBV29-1
cdr3_aa: SVGDRGATQY

j_call: TRBJ2-2
cdr3_length: 12
v_call: TRBV27
cdr3_aa: ASSRTYDTGELF

j_call: TRBJ2-7
cdr3_length: 11
v_call: TRBV7-8
cdr3_aa: ASSGTGGDEQY

j_call: TRBJ2-3
cdr3_length: 13
v_call: TRBV18
cdr3_aa: ASSPGAGNTDTQY

j_call: TRBJ2-7
cdr3_length: 12
v_call: TRBV6-5
cdr3_aa: ASTIQESSYEQY

j_call: TRBJ2-5
cdr3_length: 16
v_call: TRBV9
cdr3_aa: ASSSDPGTSGESETQY

j_call: TRBJ1-6
cdr3_length: 13
v_call: TRBV7-3
cdr3_aa: ASSAGTQGISPLH

j_call: TRBJ2-3
cdr3_length: 13
v_call: TRBV9
cdr3_aa: ASSVGTSGIDTQY

j_call: TRBJ1-1
cdr3_length: 11
v_call: TRBV30
cdr3_aa: AWSDSMNTEAF

j_call: TRBJ2-3
cdr3_length: 14
v_call: TRBV27
cdr3_aa: ASSILLAGGPDTQY

j_call: TRBJ1-6
cdr3_length: 13
v_call: TRBV19
cdr3_aa: ASREQISYNSPLH

j_call: TRBJ2-3
cdr3_length: 12
v_call: TRBV7-2
cdr3_aa: ASSFGSRTDTQY

j_call: TRBJ1-1
cdr3_length: 11
v_call: TRBV10-1
cdr3_aa: ASSQGADTEAF

j_call: TRBJ2-7
cdr3_length: 14
v_call: TRBV9
cdr3_aa: ASSVDTWTGAYEQY

j_call: TRBJ1-1
cdr3_length: 13
v_call: TRBV5-1
cdr3_aa: ASSLVGESDAEAF

j_call: TRBJ2-7
cdr3_length: 10
v_call: TRBV2
cdr3_aa: ASSGAAYEQY

j_call: TRBJ1-1
cdr3_length: 13
v_call: TRBV11-2
cdr3_aa: ASSLDPGRGTEAF

j_call: TRBJ1-3
cdr3_length: 13
v_call: TRBV30
cdr3_aa: AWRETGRSGNTIY

j_call: TRBJ2-1
cdr3_length: 14
v_call: TRBV5-1
cdr3_aa: ASRLDGGASYNEQF

j_call: TRBJ2-7
cdr3_length: 12
v_call: TRBV2
cdr3_aa: ASSEPTGDYEQY

j_call: TRBJ2-2
cdr3_length: 13
v_call: TRBV5-1
cdr3_aa: ASSPDGRDTGELF

j_call: TRBJ2-7
cdr3_length: 12
v_call: TRBV27
cdr3_aa: ASSFSGGPYEQY

j_call: TRBJ2-7
cdr3_length: 13
v_call: TRBV5-1
cdr3_aa: ASSHGQGDVYEQY

j_call: TRBJ2-7
cdr3_length: 13
v_call: TRBV27
cdr3_aa: ASGSRGGNTYEQY

j_call: TRBJ1-4
cdr3_length: 11
v_call: TRBV30
cdr3_aa: AWNPHRGEKLF

j_call: TRBJ1-4
cdr3_length: 16
v_call: TRBV2
cdr3_aa: ASSEAPGQGQTNEKLF

j_call: TRBJ1-2
cdr3_length: 13
v_call: TRBV23-1
cdr3_aa: ASSRTTGTGYGYT

j_call: TRBJ2-7
cdr3_length: 11
v_call: TRBV19
cdr3_aa: ATRGLAGYEQY

j_call: TRBJ2-2
cdr3_length: 11
v_call: TRBV7-3
cdr3_aa: ASSPDRAGELF